The next 4 T cell receptor beta chains were all read from a single sample in a study of T cell responses to AZD1222 COVID-19 vaccine. Only in-frame clones appear in the TCRdb table, and some are missing; sequencing was by immunoSEQ multiplex PCR. The table includes 140,000 to 150,000 clones, approximately 92% detected once. Sample: peripheral blood, taken on day 0 of AZD1222 vaccination. All receptors come from an adult in good health.

This sequence joins TRBV4-2 and TRBJ1-5; possible D gene TRBD1, 6 bases. Between the trimmed V and J ends, which lost 4 bases and 2 bases, there was a span of 12 bases. This CDR3 is 15 amino acids long. Germline CDR1 is LGHNA and CDR2 is YNFKEQ. The CDR3, as DNA: TGTGCCAGCAGCCTTGACAAGGGGGGCAATCAGCCCCAGCATTTT. It encodes CASSLDKGGNQPQHF.

V is TRBV7-8 and J is TRBJ1-4; 10 positions agree with TRBD1. Germline lookup yields CDR1 SGHVS and CDR2 FQNEAQ. CDR3 length equals 15 residues. Losses at the gene ends were 5 bases for V and 6 bases for J; bases not matched to a gene: 6. CDR3 DNA sequence: TGTGCCAGCAGCCCGTGGGGGACAGGGGATGAAAAACTGTTTTTT. It is translated as CASSPWGTGDEKLFF. The full variable domain, completed using reference TRBV7-8 and TRBJ1-4, is GAGVSQSPRYKVAKRGQDVALRCDPISGHVSLFWYQQALGQGPEFLTYFQNEAQLDKSGLPSDRFFAERPEGSVSTLKIQRTQQEDSAVYLCASSPWGTGDEKLFFGSGTQLSVL.

In this sample, this clone turned up once. This chain joins TRBV2 and TRBJ2-7; 7 bases are a match to TRBD1. Unmatched junction bases numbered 4, after V lost 10 bases and J lost 4 bases. This CDR3 spans 11 amino acids. Germline CDR1 SNHLY, CDR2 FYNNEI. The DNA for the CDR3 is TGTGCCATCACAGGGGAATACGAGCAGTACTTC. Translating it yields CAITGEYEQYF.

The chain joins TRBV6-4 to TRBJ2-1; 7 nucleotides line up with TRBD2. Losses at the gene ends were 5 bases for V and 0 bases for J; bases not matched to a gene: 4. Germline values: CDR1 MRHNA, CDR2 SNTAGT. The CDR3 totals 15 residues. CDR3 coding DNA: TGTGCCAGCAGTAGGAAGCGGGACTCCTACAATGAGCAGTTCTTC. Its protein is CASSRKRDSYNEQFF.